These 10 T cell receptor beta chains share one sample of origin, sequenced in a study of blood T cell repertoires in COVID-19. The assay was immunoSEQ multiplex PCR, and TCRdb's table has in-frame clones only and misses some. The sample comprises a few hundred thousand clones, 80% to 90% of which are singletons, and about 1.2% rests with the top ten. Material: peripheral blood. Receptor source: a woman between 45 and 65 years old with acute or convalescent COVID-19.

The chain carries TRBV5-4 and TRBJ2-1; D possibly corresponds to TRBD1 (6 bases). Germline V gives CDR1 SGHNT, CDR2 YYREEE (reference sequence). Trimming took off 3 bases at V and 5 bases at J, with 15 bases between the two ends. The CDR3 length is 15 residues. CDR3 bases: TGTGCCAGCAGCTCCCGGACAGATATTGACAATGAGCAGTTCTTC. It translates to CASSSRTDIDNEQFF.

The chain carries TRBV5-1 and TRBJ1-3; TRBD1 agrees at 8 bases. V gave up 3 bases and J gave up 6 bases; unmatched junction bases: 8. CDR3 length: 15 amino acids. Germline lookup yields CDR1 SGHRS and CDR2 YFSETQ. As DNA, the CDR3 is TGCGCCAGCAGCTCCCCGGACAGGGCGGAAAACACCATATATTTT. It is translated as CASSSPDRAENTIYF.

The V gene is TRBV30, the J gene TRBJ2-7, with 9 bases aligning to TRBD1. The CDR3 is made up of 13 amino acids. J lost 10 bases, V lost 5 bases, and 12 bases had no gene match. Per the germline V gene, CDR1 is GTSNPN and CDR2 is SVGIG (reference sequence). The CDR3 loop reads CAWAAGDREYQYF. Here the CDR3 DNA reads TGTGCCTGGGCCGCCGGGGACAGGGAGTACCAGTACTTC.

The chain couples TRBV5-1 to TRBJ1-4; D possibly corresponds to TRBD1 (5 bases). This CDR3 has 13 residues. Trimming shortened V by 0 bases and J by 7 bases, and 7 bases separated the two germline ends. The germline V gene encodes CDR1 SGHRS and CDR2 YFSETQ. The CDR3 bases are TGCGCCAGCAGCTTGGGGGGCATTGAAAAACTGTTTTTT. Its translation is CASSLGGIEKLFF. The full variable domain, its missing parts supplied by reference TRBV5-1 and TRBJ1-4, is KAGVTQTPRYLIKTRGQQVTLSCSPISGHRSVSWYQQTPGQGLQFLFEYFSETQRNKGNFPGRFSGRQFSNSRSEMNVSTLELGDSALYLCASSLGGIEKLFFGSGTQLSVL.

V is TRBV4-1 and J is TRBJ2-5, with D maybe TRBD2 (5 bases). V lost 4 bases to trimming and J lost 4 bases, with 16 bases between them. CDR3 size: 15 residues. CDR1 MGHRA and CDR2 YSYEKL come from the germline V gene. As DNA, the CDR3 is TGCGCCAGCAGCCCAAGCGTAGGAGGAGGAGAGACCCAGTACTTC. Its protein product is CASSPSVGGGETQYF.

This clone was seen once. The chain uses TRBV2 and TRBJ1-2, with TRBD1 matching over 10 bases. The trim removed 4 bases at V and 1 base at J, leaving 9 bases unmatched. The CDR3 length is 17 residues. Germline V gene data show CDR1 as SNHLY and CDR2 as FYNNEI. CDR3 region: CASSGPDRGLYNYGYTF. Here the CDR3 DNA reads TGTGCCAGCAGTGGCCCGGACAGGGGGTTGTATAACTATGGCTACACCTTC.

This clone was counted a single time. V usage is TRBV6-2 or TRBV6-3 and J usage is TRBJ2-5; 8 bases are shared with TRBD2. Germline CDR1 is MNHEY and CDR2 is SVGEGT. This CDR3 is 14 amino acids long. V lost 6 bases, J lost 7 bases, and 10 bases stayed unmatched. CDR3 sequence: CASSQDRGGATQYF. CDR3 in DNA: TGTGCCAGCAGCCAGGATCGGGGGGGGGCGACCCAGTACTTC.

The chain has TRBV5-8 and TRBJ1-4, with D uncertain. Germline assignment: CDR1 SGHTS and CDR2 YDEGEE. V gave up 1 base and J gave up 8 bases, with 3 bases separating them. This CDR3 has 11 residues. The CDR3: CASSLIEKLFF. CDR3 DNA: TGTGCCAGCAGCTTGATAGAAAAACTGTTTTTT.

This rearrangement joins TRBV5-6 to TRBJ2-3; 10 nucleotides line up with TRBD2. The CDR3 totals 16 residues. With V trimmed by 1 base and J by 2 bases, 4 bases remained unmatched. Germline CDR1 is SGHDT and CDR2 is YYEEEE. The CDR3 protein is CASSLRLAGVTDTQYF. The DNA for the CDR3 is TGTGCCAGCAGCTTGAGGCTAGCGGGGGTCACAGATACGCAGTATTTT.

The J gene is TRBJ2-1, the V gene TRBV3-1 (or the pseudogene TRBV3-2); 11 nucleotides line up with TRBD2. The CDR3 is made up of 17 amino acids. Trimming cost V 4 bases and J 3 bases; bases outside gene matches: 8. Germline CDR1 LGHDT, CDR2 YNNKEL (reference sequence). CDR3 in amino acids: CASSRTSGRDSYNEQFF. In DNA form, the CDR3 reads TGTGCCAGCAGCCGTACTAGCGGGAGAGACAGCTACAATGAGCAGTTCTTC.